This passage covers 31 T cell receptor beta chains from one sample sequenced in a study of CD8 T cells in ankylosing spondylitis. TCRdb re-called the 5' RACE reads with MiXCR, one entry per CDR3 protein. The repertoire holds tens of thousands of distinct CDR3 sequences, with about 5.7% as singletons. Sequencing was done on a sample of blood, either unsorted or a sorted T cell fraction (not recorded which). These receptors were obtained from a male donor with ankylosing spondylitis or in good health (not recorded which).

J is TRBJ2-5 and V is TRBV9; 7 bases align to TRBD1. Germline CDR1 reads SGDLS; CDR2 reads YYNGEE. Losses at the gene ends were 3 bases for V and 7 bases for J; bases not matched to a gene: 6. This CDR3 spans 13 amino acids. The chain's CDR3 is CASSEGALGTQYF. As DNA, the CDR3 is TGTGCCAGCAGCGAGGGGGCGTTGGGGACCCAGTACTTC. The variable domain in full, completed from reference TRBV9 and TRBJ2-5, reads DSGVTQTPKHLITATGQRVTLRCSPRSGDLSVYWYQQSLDQGLQFLIQYYNGEERAKGNILERFSAQQFPDLHSELNLSSLELGDSALYFCASSEGALGTQYFGPGTRLLVL.

This clonotype was counted many times. The CDR3 bases are TGTGCCAGCAGCCTGACAGGGGGCTTAGATACGCAGTATTTT. This gives the protein CASSLTGGLDTQYF. The chain is built from TRBV7-2 and TRBJ2-3, with 10 bases aligning to TRBD1. CDR3 length: 14 amino acids. Germline CDR1 SGHTA, CDR2 FQGNSA. V trimming: 5 bases; J trimming: 5 bases; junction bases outside the gene matches: 4.

This clonotype was found many times. The chain joins TRBV12-3 or TRBV12-4 to TRBJ1-4; 10 nucleotides match TRBD1. This CDR3 contains 14 residues. V lost 6 bases, J lost 8 bases, and 6 bases stayed unmatched. As DNA, the CDR3 is TGTGCCAGCAGACCCGGGACAGGGGTCGAAAAACTGTTTTTT. Amino acids: CASRPGTGVEKLFF.

This clonotype has a count of ten or more. The gene calls are TRBV28 and TRBJ1-4; TRBD1 matches 9 bases. The V and J ends lost 8 bases and 5 bases, in that order; junction bases with no gene match: 6. The CDR3 is 14 residues long. Germline assignment: CDR1 MDHEN and CDR2 SYDVKM. The CDR3: CASPRGTGNEKLFF. In nucleotides, the CDR3 is TGTGCCAGCCCCCGGGGGACAGGGAATGAAAAACTGTTTTTT.

Many counts were recorded for this clonotype. This chain links TRBV18 with TRBJ1-5; no clear D gene. Trimming removed 4 bases from V and 4 bases from J, with 11 bases in between. Germline loops: CDR1 KGHSH, CDR2 LQKENI. This CDR3 has 14 residues. CDR3 loop: CASSQPGENQPQHF. The DNA for the CDR3 is TGTGCCAGCTCACAGCCGGGAGAGAATCAGCCCCAGCATTTT.

This clonotype has ten or more counts. The genes are TRBV2 and TRBJ2-4; TRBD1 might be the D (5 bases). The CDR3 covers 12 residues. Deletions cut 8 bases from V and 6 bases from J, with 11 bases between. Germline V gives CDR1 SNHLY, CDR2 FYNNEI. The CDR3 protein is CASQGRANIQYF. Written as DNA, the CDR3 is TGTGCCAGCCAGGGCAGGGCAAACATTCAGTACTTC.

This clonotype has at least ten counts. The DNA for the CDR3 is TGTGCCACCAGTGAGGGAAGAGGTCAGCCCCAGCATTTT. Protein product: CATSEGRGQPQHF. This rearrangement joins TRBV24-1 to TRBJ1-5, with D unresolved. Between the trimmed V and J ends, which lost 4 bases and 6 bases, there was a span of 9 bases. CDR1 is KGHDR, CDR2 SFDVKD, per germline. The CDR3 is made up of 13 amino acids.

This clonotype has ten or more counts. This chain uses TRBV20-1 with TRBJ2-2; TRBD2 might be the D (6 bases). V was shortened by 7 bases and J by 2 bases, with 14 bases between the two germline ends. CDR1 and CDR2 (germline): DFQATT, SNEGSKA (reference sequence). The CDR3 loop spans 14 amino acids. CDR3 region: CSVMSGTNTGELFF. CDR3 coding DNA: TGCAGTGTTATGTCCGGGACTAACACCGGGGAGCTGTTTTTT.

The table lists this clonotype with many counts. The rearrangement links TRBV5-1 to TRBJ1-1, with D perhaps matching TRBD1 (5 bases). V was cut by 0 bases and J by 7 bases, with 13 bases left in between. Germline V gene lookup returns CDR1 SGHRS and CDR2 YFSETQ. This CDR3 has 14 amino acids. CDR3 sequence (DNA): TGCGCCAGCAGCTTGGCCCTAGGGGTCAATGAAGCTTTCTTT. Translating it yields CASSLALGVNEAFF.

This clonotype was found many times. This chain joins TRBV20-1 and TRBJ1-4; D is uncertain. Looked up from germline, CDR1 is DFQATT and CDR2 is SNEGSKA (reference sequence). CDR3 size: 11 residues. This chain's CDR3 is CSPRGFEKLFF. CDR3 bases: TGCAGCCCACGAGGGTTTGAAAAACTGTTTTTT.

This clonotype has at least ten counts. The chain is built from TRBV29-1 and TRBJ1-1; no clear D gene. CDR3 size: 10 residues. CDR1 and CDR2 from the germline V gene are SQVTM and ANQGSEA. V lost 4 bases, J lost 7 bases, and 7 bases lay in between. CDR3 nucleotides: TGCAGCGTTGTCCACGATGAAGCTTTCTTT. Its translation is CSVVHDEAFF.

This clonotype was seen ten or more times. The rearrangement links TRBV7-2 to TRBJ1-5; D unresolved. CDR1 and CDR2 from the germline V gene are SGHTA and FQGNSA. This CDR3 contains 14 residues. With 5 bases removed from V and 3 bases from J, the gap between germline ends came to 11 bases. CDR3 protein: CASSQVLANQPQHF. In DNA form, the CDR3 reads TGTGCCAGCAGCCAAGTCTTGGCCAATCAGCCCCAGCATTTT.

This clonotype was seen at least ten times. This chain joins TRBV12-3 or TRBV12-4 and TRBJ1-1, with 7 bases matching TRBD1. V lost 6 bases to trimming and J lost 4 bases; unmatched junction nucleotides: 5. The CDR3 has 13 residues. The CDR3 DNA reads TGTGCCAGCAGAAAGGGGGCGCCCACTGAAGCTTTCTTT. Amino acids: CASRKGAPTEAFF.

Ten or more counts support this clonotype. The V and J genes are TRBV7-2 and TRBJ2-1; D possibly corresponds to TRBD2 (6 bases). Germline CDR1 SGHTA, CDR2 FQGNSA. The CDR3 consists of 15 residues. Trimming took off 5 bases at V and 9 bases at J, with 20 bases between the two ends. CDR3 residues: CASSPFAASESEQFF. The DNA of the CDR3 is TGTGCCAGCAGCCCCTTCGCGGCTAGCGAGAGTGAGCAGTTCTTC.

This clonotype was counted many times. J is TRBJ1-1 and V is TRBV7-2; the D gene is possibly TRBD1 (5 bases). The V and J ends lost 7 bases and 3 bases respectively, with 15 bases between them. CDR3 length: 14 residues. The germline V gene encodes CDR1 SGHTA and CDR2 FQGNSA. This chain's CDR3 is CASTRGGDDTEAFF. The CDR3 DNA is TGTGCCAGCACCCGCGGGGGGGATGACACTGAAGCTTTCTTT.

This clonotype was counted ten times or more. The chain combines TRBV28 with TRBJ1-3; 8 bases match TRBD1. This CDR3 has 14 residues. Germline CDR1 reads MDHEN; CDR2 reads SYDVKM. Trimming at V came to 6 bases and at J to 7 bases, leaving 8 bases not matched to a gene. CDR3 sequence (DNA): TGTGCCAGCAGATCGGGACAGGACCTGAACACCATATATTTT. Its protein product is CASRSGQDLNTIYF. Together with reference TRBV28 and TRBJ1-3, the CDR3 gives the full variable domain: DVKVTQSSRYLVKRTGEKVFLECVQDMDHENMFWYRQDPGLGLRLIYFSYDVKMKEKGDIPEGYSVSREKKERFSLILESASTNQTSMYLCASRSGQDLNTIYFGEGSWLTVV.

This clonotype was counted many times. This chain joins TRBV20-1 and TRBJ1-4; D is unclear. Per the germline V gene, CDR1 is DFQATT and CDR2 is SNEGSKA (reference sequence). V shed 6 bases and J shed 5 bases, with 13 bases lying between them. The CDR3 consists of 13 residues. The CDR3 is CSAPDAYNEKLFF. Here the CDR3 DNA reads TGCAGTGCCCCGGACGCCTACAATGAAAAACTGTTTTTT.

This clonotype was counted many times. This chain uses TRBV4-1 with TRBJ1-2; the D is unclear. The CDR3 sequence is 16 residues long. In germline, CDR1 is MGHRA, CDR2 YSYEKL. V was cut by 1 base and J by 5 bases, with 17 bases left in between. CDR3 protein: CASSQGSQYSLYGYTF. CDR3 coding DNA: TGCGCCAGCAGCCAAGGTAGCCAGTACTCTTTGTATGGCTACACCTTC.

This clonotype has a count of ten or more. V gene TRBV28 combines with J gene TRBJ2-7; D might be TRBD1 or TRBD2, each matching 6 bases. Germline V gene sequence: CDR1 MDHEN, CDR2 SYDVKM. CDR3 length: 17 residues. V was shortened by 3 bases and J by 4 bases, with 22 bases between the two germline ends. CDR3 region: CASSFGGGWDPGYEQYF. CDR3 nucleotides: TGTGCCAGCAGTTTCGGAGGGGGATGGGACCCAGGGTACGAGCAGTACTTC. Filled out from reference TRBV28 and TRBJ2-7, the complete variable domain reads DVKVTQSSRYLVKRTGEKVFLECVQDMDHENMFWYRQDPGLGLRLIYFSYDVKMKEKGDIPEGYSVSREKKERFSLILESASTNQTSMYLCASSFGGGWDPGYEQYFGPGTRLTVT.

This clonotype was seen at least ten times. The rearrangement links TRBV10-3 to TRBJ1-2, with 7 bases fitting TRBD1. This CDR3 spans 10 amino acids. The trim removed 10 bases at V and 6 bases at J, leaving 2 bases unmatched. Germline V gene data show CDR1 as ENHRY and CDR2 as SYGVKD. CDR3 nucleotides: TGTGCCAGAGACAGGGATGGCTACACCTTC. Translated, it gives CARDRDGYTF.

This clonotype was counted at least ten times. This chain connects TRBV7-3 to TRBJ2-2, with D uncertain. The CDR3 runs 13 residues. The germline CDR1 and CDR2 sequences are SGHTA and FQGTGA. V dropped 3 bases and J dropped 8 bases, with 10 bases sitting between them. CDR3: CASSLTTLGELFF. The CDR3 nucleotides read TGTGCCAGCAGCTTGACGACCCTTGGGGAGCTGTTTTTT.

There are many counts of this clonotype. Here the CDR3 reads CASSLGLGQPQHF. In DNA form, the CDR3 reads TGTGCCAGCAGCTTAGGGCTGGGGCAGCCCCAGCATTTT. J is TRBJ1-5 and V is TRBV13; D call uncertain. V lost 0 bases and J lost 7, with 7 bases in between. Germline-derived CDR1 and CDR2 are PRHDT and FYEKMQ (reference sequence). CDR3 length: 13 amino acids.

This clonotype was counted at least ten times. This rearrangement joins TRBV5-1 to TRBJ2-7; tentative D call: TRBD1 (5 bases). The germline V gene encodes CDR1 SGHRS and CDR2 YFSETQ. CDR3 length equals 12 residues. Trimming took 4 bases from V and 3 from J, leaving 8 bases between them. The CDR3 spells CASSETDYEQYF. The CDR3 DNA follows: TGCGCCAGCAGCGAGACAGACTACGAGCAGTACTTC.

This clonotype has ten or more counts. V usage is TRBV3-1 and J usage is TRBJ2-7; D is possibly TRBD2 (5 bases). Trimming removed 7 bases from V and 3 bases from J, with 13 bases in between. The CDR3 consists of 13 residues. CDR1 LGHDT and CDR2 YNNKEL come from the germline V gene (reference sequence). CDR3 sequence (DNA): TGTGCCAGCACACCGGGATCGGGCTACGAGCAGTACTTC. It specifies CASTPGSGYEQYF.

The sample holds many counts of this clonotype. The rearrangement links TRBV20-1 to TRBJ1-1; 7 bases line up with TRBD1. Germline V gives CDR1 DFQATT, CDR2 SNEGSKA (reference sequence). The CDR3 has 15 residues. V dropped 6 bases and J dropped 0; count of bases not matched to a gene: 10. CDR3 sequence: CSAPKTGNMNTEAFF. The DNA of the CDR3 is TGCAGTGCCCCAAAGACAGGGAACATGAACACTGAAGCTTTCTTT.

This clonotype was detected many times. V usage is TRBV27 and J usage is TRBJ2-3; 12 bases match TRBD2. The CDR3 spans 17 residues. From germline, CDR1 is MNHEY and CDR2 SMNVEV (reference sequence). V gave up 1 base and J gave up 4 bases; unmatched junction bases: 6. CDR3 nucleotides: TGTGCCAGCAGTTTATGGGCTAGCGGGGGGGCACCAGATACGCAGTATTTT. Residues: CASSLWASGGAPDTQYF.

This clonotype appeared many times. This sequence joins TRBV7-9 and TRBJ2-1; D remains unclear. The ends were cut back, 5 bases at V and 6 bases at J, with 8 bases in the middle. Looked up from germline, CDR1 is SEHNR and CDR2 is FQNEAQ (reference sequence). CDR3 length: 12 amino acids. CDR3 residues: CASSPTANEQFF. The CDR3 nucleotides are TGTGCCAGCAGCCCGACGGCCAATGAGCAGTTCTTC.

At least ten counts were recorded for this clonotype. This chain joins TRBV10-1 and TRBJ2-5; 7 nucleotides agree with TRBD2. From germline, CDR1 is WNHNN and CDR2 SYGVQD (reference sequence). CDR3 length equals 14 residues. The V gene end was trimmed by 2 bases and the J gene end by 5 bases; junction bases not matched to a gene: 5. For the CDR3, the DNA is TGCGCCAGCAGTGAGGGGGGGGTGGAGGAGACCCAGTACTTC. This translates into CASSEGGVEETQYF.

This clonotype was seen many times. The V call is TRBV2, the J call TRBJ1-5, with D uncertain. V was clipped by 6 bases and J by 1 base, with 16 bases between them. The CDR3 length is 16 residues. Germline CDR1 SNHLY, CDR2 FYNNEI. CDR3 residues: CASSEVQFTSNQPQHF. The CDR3 DNA follows: TGTGCCAGCAGCGAGGTACAGTTTACAAGCAATCAGCCCCAGCATTTT.

This clonotype was counted ten times or more. The V call is TRBV14, the J call TRBJ2-7; no reliable D call. The CDR3 runs to 13 residues. The V gene's germline CDR1 is SGHDN and CDR2 FVKESK. V lost 8 bases, J lost 12 bases, and 23 bases lay in between. The CDR3 region has the DNA TGTGCCAGCCAAGACGCCCTCCCCCAGGCGCGGTACTTC. It codes for CASQDALPQARYF.

This clonotype was seen ten or more times. The chain carries TRBV18 and TRBJ1-5; no clear D gene. This CDR3 spans 13 amino acids. Germline CDR1 is KGHSH and CDR2 is LQKENI. V lost 5 bases, J lost 4 bases, and 9 bases lay in between. CDR3 loop: CASSTAGNQPQHF. CDR3 bases: TGTGCCAGCTCAACGGCGGGGAATCAGCCCCAGCATTTT. Looking up the rest from reference TRBV18 and TRBJ1-5 gives the full variable domain: NAGVMQNPRHLVRRRGQEARLRCSPMKGHSHVYWYRQLPEEGLKFMVYLQKENIIDESGMPKERFSAEFPKEGPSILRIQQVVRGDSAAYFCASSTAGNQPQHFGDGTRLSIL.